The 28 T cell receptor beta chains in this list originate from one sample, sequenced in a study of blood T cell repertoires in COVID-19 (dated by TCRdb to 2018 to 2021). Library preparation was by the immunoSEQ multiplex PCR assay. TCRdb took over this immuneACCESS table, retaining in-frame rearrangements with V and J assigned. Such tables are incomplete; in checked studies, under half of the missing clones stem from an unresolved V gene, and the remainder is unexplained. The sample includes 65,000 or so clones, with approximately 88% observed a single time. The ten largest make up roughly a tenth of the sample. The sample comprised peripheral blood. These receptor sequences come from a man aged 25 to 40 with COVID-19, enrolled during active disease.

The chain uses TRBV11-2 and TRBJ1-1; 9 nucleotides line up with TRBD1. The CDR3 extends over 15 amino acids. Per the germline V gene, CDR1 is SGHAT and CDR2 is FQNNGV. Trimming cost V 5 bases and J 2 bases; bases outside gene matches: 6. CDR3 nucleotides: TGTGCCAGCAGCCCGACAGGGGGAGGCAACACTGAAGCTTTCTTT. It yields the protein CASSPTGGGNTEAFF.

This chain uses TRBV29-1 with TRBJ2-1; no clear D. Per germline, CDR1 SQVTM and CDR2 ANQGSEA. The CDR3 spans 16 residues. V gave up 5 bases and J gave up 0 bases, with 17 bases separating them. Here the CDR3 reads CSVKTHLRSSYNEQFF. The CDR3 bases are TGCAGCGTTAAGACTCACCTCCGAAGCTCCTACAATGAGCAGTTCTTC.

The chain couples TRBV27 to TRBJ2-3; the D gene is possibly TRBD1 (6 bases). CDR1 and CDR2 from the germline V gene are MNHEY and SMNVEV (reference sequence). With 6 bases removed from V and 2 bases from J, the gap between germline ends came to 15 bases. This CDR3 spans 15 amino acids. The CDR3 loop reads CASSSGTLFTDTQYF. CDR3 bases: TGTGCCAGCAGCTCCGGGACACTATTCACAGATACGCAGTATTTT.

The CDR3 protein is CASSLDGYSNQPQHF. Here the CDR3 DNA reads TGCGCCAGCAGCCTAGACGGTTATAGCAATCAGCCCCAGCATTTT. J is TRBJ1-5 and V is TRBV10-2; D ambiguous. The germline V and J ends were trimmed by 6 bases and 0 bases, with 12 bases remaining between them. The CDR3 covers 15 residues. From germline, CDR1 is WSHSY and CDR2 SAAADI.

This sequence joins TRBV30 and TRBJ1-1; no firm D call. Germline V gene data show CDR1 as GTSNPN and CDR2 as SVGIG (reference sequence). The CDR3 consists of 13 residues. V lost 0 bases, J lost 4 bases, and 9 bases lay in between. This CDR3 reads CAWSVEGSTEAFF. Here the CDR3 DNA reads TGTGCCTGGAGTGTAGAGGGCAGCACTGAAGCTTTCTTT. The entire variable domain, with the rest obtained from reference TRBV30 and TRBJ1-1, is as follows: SQTIHQWPATLVQPVGSPLSLECTVEGTSNPNLYWYRQAAGRGLQLLFYSVGIGQISSEVPQNLSASRPQDRQFILSSKKLLLSDSGFYLCAWSVEGSTEAFFGQGTRLTVV.

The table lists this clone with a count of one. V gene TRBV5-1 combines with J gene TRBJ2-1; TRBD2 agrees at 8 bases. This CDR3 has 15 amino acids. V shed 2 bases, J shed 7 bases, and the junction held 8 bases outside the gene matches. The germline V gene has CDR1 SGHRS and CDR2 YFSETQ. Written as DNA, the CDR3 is TGCGCCAGCAGCTTTGACAGCGGGAGAGGAAATGAGCAGTTCTTC. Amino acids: CASSFDSGRGNEQFF.

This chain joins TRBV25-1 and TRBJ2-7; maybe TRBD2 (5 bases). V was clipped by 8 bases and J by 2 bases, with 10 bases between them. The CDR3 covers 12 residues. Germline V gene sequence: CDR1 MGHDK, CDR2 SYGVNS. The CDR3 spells CASERDTYEQYF. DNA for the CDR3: TGTGCCAGCGAACGGGATACCTACGAGCAGTACTTC.

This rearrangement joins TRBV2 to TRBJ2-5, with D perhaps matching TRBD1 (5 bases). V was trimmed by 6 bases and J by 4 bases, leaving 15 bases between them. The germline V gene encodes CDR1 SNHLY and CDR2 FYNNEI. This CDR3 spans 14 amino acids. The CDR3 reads CASSTRGARETQYF. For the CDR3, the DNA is TGTGCCAGCAGCACCCGTGGGGCTAGAGAGACCCAGTACTTC.

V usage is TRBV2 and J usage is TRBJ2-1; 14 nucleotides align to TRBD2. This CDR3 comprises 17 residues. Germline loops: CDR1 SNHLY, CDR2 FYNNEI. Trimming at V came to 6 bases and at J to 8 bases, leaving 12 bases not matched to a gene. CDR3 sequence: CASRGGATSGRADEQFF. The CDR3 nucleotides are TGTGCCAGCAGGGGAGGGGCGACTAGCGGGAGGGCCGATGAGCAGTTCTTC.

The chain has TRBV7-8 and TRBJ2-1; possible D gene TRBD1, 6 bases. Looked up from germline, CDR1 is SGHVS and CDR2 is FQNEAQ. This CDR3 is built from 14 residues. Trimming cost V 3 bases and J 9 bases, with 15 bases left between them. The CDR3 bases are TGTGCCAGCAGCTTTACCGACCTGGGGGCTGAGCAGTTCTTC. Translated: CASSFTDLGAEQFF.

CDR3 residues: CASSLDGQYNSPLHF. The CDR3 DNA sequence: TGCGCCAGCAGCTTGGATGGGCAGTATAATTCACCCCTCCACTTT. The rearrangement uses TRBV5-1 and TRBJ1-6; D ambiguous. This CDR3 has 15 residues. Trimming pared 0 bases from V and 4 bases from J, leaving 8 bases between. Germline values: CDR1 SGHRS, CDR2 YFSETQ.

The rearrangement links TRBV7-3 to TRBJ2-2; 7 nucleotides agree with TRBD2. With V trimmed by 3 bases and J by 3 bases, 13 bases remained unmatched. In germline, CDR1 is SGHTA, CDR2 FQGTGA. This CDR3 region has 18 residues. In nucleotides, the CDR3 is TGTGCCAGCAGCTTCTCCCTAGCGGACCCGACGGACACCGGGGAGCTGTTTTTT. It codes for CASSFSLADPTDTGELFF.

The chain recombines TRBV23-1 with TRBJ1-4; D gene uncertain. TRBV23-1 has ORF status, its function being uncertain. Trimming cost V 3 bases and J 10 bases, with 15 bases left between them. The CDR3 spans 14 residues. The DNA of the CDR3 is TGCGCCAGCAGTCAGAGAAGGAGCGGACGAAAACTGTTTTTT. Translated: CASSQRRSGRKLFF.

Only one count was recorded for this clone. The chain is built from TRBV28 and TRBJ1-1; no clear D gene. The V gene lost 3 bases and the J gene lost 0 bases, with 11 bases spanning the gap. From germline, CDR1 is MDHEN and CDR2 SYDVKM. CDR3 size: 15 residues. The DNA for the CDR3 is TGTGCCAGCAGTTTCAGTCCGCCCATGAACACTGAAGCTTTCTTT. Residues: CASSFSPPMNTEAFF.

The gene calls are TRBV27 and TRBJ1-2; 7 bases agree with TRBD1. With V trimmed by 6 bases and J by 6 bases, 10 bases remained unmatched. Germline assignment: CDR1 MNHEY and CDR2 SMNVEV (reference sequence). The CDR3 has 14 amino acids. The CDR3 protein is CASSPGQLYNGYTF. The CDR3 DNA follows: TGTGCCAGCAGCCCGGGACAGCTGTACAATGGCTACACCTTC.

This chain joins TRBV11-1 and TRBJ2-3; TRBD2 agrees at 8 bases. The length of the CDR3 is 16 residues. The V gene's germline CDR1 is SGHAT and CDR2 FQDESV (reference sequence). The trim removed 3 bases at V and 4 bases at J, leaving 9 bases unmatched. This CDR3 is CASSFLSGSSPDTQYF. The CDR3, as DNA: TGTGCCAGCAGCTTTTTAAGCGGGAGTAGCCCAGATACGCAGTATTTT.

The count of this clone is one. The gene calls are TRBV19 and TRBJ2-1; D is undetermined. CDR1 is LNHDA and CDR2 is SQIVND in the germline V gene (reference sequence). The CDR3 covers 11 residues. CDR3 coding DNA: TGTGCTGTTAGCTCCTACAATGAGCAGTTCTTC. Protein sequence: CAVSSYNEQFF.

CDR3: CASSLGARGVKAQHF. CDR3 nucleotide sequence: TGTGCCAGCAGTTTAGGTGCCAGGGGGGTTAAGGCCCAGCATTTT. The chain recombines TRBV28 with TRBJ1-5, with 7 bases matching TRBD1. The CDR3 loop spans 15 amino acids. Germline values: CDR1 MDHEN, CDR2 SYDVKM. The ends lost 2 bases at V and 11 bases at J; junction bases unmatched: 12.

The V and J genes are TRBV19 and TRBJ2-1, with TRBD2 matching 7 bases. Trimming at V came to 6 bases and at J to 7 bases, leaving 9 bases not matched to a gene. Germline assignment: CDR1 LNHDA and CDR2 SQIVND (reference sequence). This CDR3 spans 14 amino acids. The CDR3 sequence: CASSPRTSRNEQFF. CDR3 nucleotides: TGTGCCAGTAGCCCTCGGACTAGTAGGAATGAGCAGTTCTTC.

CDR3 in DNA: TGTGCCATCAGTGTCGGGGACTCCTACGAGCAGTACTTC. This gives the protein CAISVGDSYEQYF. The J gene is TRBJ2-7, the V gene TRBV10-3; maybe TRBD2 (5 bases). The germline V gene has CDR1 ENHRY and CDR2 SYGVKD. V gave up 4 bases and J gave up 0 bases, with 7 bases separating them. The CDR3 has 13 amino acids.

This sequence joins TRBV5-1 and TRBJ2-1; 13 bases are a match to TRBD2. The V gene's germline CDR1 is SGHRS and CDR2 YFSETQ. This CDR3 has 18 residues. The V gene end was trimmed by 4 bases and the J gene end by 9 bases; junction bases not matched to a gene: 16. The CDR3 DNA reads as TGCGCCAGCAGCCGGAGGGGACTAGCGGGAACGGTAGCGGCTGAGCAGTTCTTC. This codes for CASSRRGLAGTVAAEQFF.

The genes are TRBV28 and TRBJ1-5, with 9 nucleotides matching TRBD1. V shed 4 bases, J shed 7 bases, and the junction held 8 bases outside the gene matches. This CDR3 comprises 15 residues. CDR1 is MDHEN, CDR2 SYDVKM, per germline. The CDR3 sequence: CASSSSGTGYQPQHF. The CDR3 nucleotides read TGTGCCAGCAGTTCCTCGGGGACAGGGTACCAGCCCCAGCATTTT.

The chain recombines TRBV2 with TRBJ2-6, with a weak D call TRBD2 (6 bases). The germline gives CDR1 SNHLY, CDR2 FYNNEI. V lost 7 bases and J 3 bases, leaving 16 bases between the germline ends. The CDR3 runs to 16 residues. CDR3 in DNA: TGTGCCAGCACAGAGATATGGGGGGTTGGGGCCAACGTCCTGACTTTC. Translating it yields CASTEIWGVGANVLTF.

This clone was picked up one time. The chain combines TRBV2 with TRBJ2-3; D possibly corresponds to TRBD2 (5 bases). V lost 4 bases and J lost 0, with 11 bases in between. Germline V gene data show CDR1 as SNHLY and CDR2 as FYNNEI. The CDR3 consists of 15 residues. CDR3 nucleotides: TGTGCCAGCAGTGCTGAGGCGGGCAGCACAGATACGCAGTATTTT. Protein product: CASSAEAGSTDTQYF.

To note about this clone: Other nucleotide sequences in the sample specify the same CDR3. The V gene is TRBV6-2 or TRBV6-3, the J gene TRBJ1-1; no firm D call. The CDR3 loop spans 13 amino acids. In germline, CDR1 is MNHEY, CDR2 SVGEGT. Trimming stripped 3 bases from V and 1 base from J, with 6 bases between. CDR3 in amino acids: CASSYRRNTEAFF. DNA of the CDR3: TGTGCCAGCAGTTATCGTCGGAACACTGAAGCTTTCTTT.

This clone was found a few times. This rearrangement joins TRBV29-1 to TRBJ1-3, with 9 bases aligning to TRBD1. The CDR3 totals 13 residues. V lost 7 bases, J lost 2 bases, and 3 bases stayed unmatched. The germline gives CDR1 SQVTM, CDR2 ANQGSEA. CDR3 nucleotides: TGCAGCGCAGGGACAGGGACTGGAAACACCATATATTTT. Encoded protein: CSAGTGTGNTIYF.

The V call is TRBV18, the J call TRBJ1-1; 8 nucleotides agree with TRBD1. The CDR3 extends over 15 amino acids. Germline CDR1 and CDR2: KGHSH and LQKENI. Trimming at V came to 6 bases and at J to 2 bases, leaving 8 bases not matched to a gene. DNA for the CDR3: TGTGCCAGCTCTCCCCGGACAGGGAGTAACACTGAAGCTTTCTTT. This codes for CASSPRTGSNTEAFF.

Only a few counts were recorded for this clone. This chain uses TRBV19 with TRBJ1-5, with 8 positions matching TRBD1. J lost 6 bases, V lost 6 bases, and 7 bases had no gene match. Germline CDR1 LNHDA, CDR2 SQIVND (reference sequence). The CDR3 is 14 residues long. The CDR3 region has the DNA TGTGCCAGTAGCACGACAGGGGACAGTCAGCCCCAGCATTTT. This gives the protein CASSTTGDSQPQHF.